The present TCR beta chain was sequenced within a study of radiation and T cells in renal cell carcinoma. Sequencing used immunoSEQ multiplex PCR; TCRdb keeps in-frame clones, though not all of them. The sample consists of 15,000 to 20,000 clones, roughly three fifths of them appearing once. Study-wide results and limits: Irradiated tumors had higher TCR clonality than control tumors.

Concerning this clone: The antigen is unknown.

From germline, CDR1 is MGHRA and CDR2 YSYEKL. The V end lost 0 bases, the J end lost 1 base, and 4 bases lay between the germline ends. The CDR3 is 14 amino acids. This sample's treatment: treatment-naive control, cytoreductive nephrectomy. The tumor was a clear cell renal cell carcinoma. This specimen was tumor tissue, taken from a patient whose treatment was nephrectomy without radiotherapy. This rearrangement joins TRBV4-1 to TRBJ1-5; D unclear. The origin of this receptor is a man over 45 with renal cell carcinoma. The CDR3 spells CASSQEGSNQPQHF. The CDR3 nucleotides are TGCGCCAGCAGCCAAGAGGGAAGCAATCAGCCCCAGCATTTT.